Sequencing of this T cell receptor (beta chain) was carried out in a study of blood T cell repertoires in COVID-19. The protocol was immunoSEQ multiplex PCR, while the TCRdb copy is restricted to in-frame clones and leaves out a portion. The top ten clones hold about a sixth of a sample with roughly 61,000 clones, 90% of them seen once. This receptor was identified in a man older than 75 with acute or convalescent COVID-19. Sequencing used peripheral blood.

CDR3 DNA sequence: TGTGCCAGCAGTAATCCATCAGAGCCCCAGCATTTT. Its protein product is CASSNPSEPQHF. The genes are TRBV27 and TRBJ1-5; D unclear. The CDR3 sequence is 12 residues long. Germline assignment: CDR1 MNHEY and CDR2 SMNVEV (reference sequence). V was cut by 5 bases and J by 8 bases, with 10 bases left in between.